The next 5 T cell receptor beta chains were all read from a single sample in a study of OX40 agonist ivuxolimab in advanced cancers. Receptor libraries were prepared by the immunoSEQ multiplex PCR assay. Entries here come from immuneACCESS through TCRdb and include only in-frame sequences with V and J called. Some clones fail to appear in such tables; in the studies checked, an unresolved V gene covers under half of the shortfall, and the cause of the remainder is unknown. For this sample there are some 61,000 clones; approximately 90% appear just once. The ten largest clonotypes hold approximately 5% of the sample. The sample here was CD4+ or CD8+ T cells sorted from blood, taken in a trial of the OX40 agonist ivuxolimab. These receptors originate from an adult with an advanced solid tumor such as melanoma, head and neck, liver or kidney cancer.

The chain employs TRBV19 and TRBJ2-7; D is perhaps TRBD1 or TRBD2 (5 bases each). V lost 5 bases, J lost 5 bases, and 16 bases lay in between. The germline V gene encodes CDR1 LNHDA and CDR2 SQIVND (reference sequence). The CDR3 is 14 amino acids. The CDR3 region is CASSRGRGPNEQYF. The CDR3 DNA follows: TGTGCCAGTAGTCGGGGCCGCGGACCTAACGAGCAGTACTTC. The variable domain in full, with the rest retrieved from reference TRBV19 and TRBJ2-7, is DGGITQSPKYLFRKEGQNVTLSCEQNLNHDAMYWYRQDPGQGLRLIYYSQIVNDFQKGDIAEGYSVSREKKESFPLTVTSAQKNPTAFYLCASSRGRGPNEQYFGPGTRLTVT.

The chain carries TRBV19 and TRBJ1-1; tentatively, D is TRBD1 (6 bases). Per the germline V gene, CDR1 is LNHDA and CDR2 is SQIVND (reference sequence). The ends were cut back, 3 bases at V and 2 bases at J, with 10 bases in the middle. The CDR3 totals 14 residues. The CDR3 DNA reads TGTGCCAGTAGTATTCTGACAGGAAACACTGAAGCTTTCTTT. Translation gives CASSILTGNTEAFF.

A few counts support this clone. The chain employs TRBV28 and TRBJ2-1; 9 bases are a match to TRBD1. Per the germline V gene, CDR1 is MDHEN and CDR2 is SYDVKM. The CDR3 is 14 residues long. Losses at the gene ends were 4 bases for V and 3 bases for J; bases not matched to a gene: 1. CDR3 amino acids: CASSSTGGYNEQFF. Written as DNA, the CDR3 is TGTGCCAGCAGTTCGACAGGGGGCTACAATGAGCAGTTCTTC.

V gene TRBV7-3 combines with J gene TRBJ2-4, with D possibly being TRBD2 (5 bases). V was shortened by 5 bases and J by 8 bases, with 13 bases between the two germline ends. The CDR3 is 13 residues long. CDR1 is SGHTA, CDR2 FQGTGA, per germline. The CDR3 sequence: CASSPGPRDIQYF. The CDR3 bases are TGTGCCAGCAGCCCCGGCCCGCGGGACATTCAGTACTTC.

The V call is TRBV5-8, the J call TRBJ2-7, with D unresolved. V dropped 2 bases and J dropped 1 base, with 13 bases sitting between them. CDR3 length: 15 amino acids. Germline V gene sequence: CDR1 SGHTS, CDR2 YDEGEE. The CDR3, as DNA: TGTGCCAGCAGCTTTTATCAATACCCTTCCTACGAGCAGTACTTC. Its protein product is CASSFYQYPSYEQYF.